Below, 29 T cell receptor beta chains from the same sample are listed, as sequenced in a study of blood T cell repertoires in COVID-19. The protocol was immunoSEQ multiplex PCR, while the TCRdb copy is restricted to in-frame clones and leaves out a portion. Found here are 250,000 to 350,000 clones, roughly 83% of them singletons; the top ten hold roughly 1.5%. The sample was peripheral blood. The receptor set was obtained from a human donor with COVID-19, enrolled during active disease. The donor label of this sample is uncertain.

The rearrangement links TRBV3-1 (or the pseudogene TRBV3-2) to TRBJ2-5; D is possibly TRBD1 (6 bases). V dropped 1 base and J dropped 5 bases, with 8 bases sitting between them. This CDR3 has 13 residues. Germline-derived CDR1 and CDR2 are LGHDT and YNNKEL (reference sequence). Here the CDR3 DNA reads TGTGCCAGCAGCCAAGCAGGGGACGAGACCCAGTACTTC. Its translation: CASSQAGDETQYF.

The chain is built from TRBV19 and TRBJ2-1, with 10 bases identical to TRBD2. Trimming removed 5 bases from V and 8 bases from J; junction bases left unmatched: 12. The germline V gene encodes CDR1 LNHDA and CDR2 SQIVND (reference sequence). The CDR3 runs 16 residues. CDR3 sequence reads: CASSFLQAGGVDEQFF. DNA for the CDR3: TGTGCCAGTAGTTTCCTCCAAGCGGGAGGGGTGGATGAGCAGTTCTTC.

This chain links TRBV29-1 with TRBJ2-7; D perhaps matches TRBD2 (5 bases). Germline assignment: CDR1 SQVTM and CDR2 ANQGSEA. This CDR3 comprises 13 residues. Deletions cut 4 bases from V and 0 bases from J, with 10 bases between. DNA of the CDR3: TGCAGCGTTGGGAGGCCCGGCTCCTACGAGCAGTACTTC. Encoded protein: CSVGRPGSYEQYF.

This clone was recorded only once. The chain has TRBV7-9 and TRBJ1-2; D ambiguous. Germline lookup yields CDR1 SEHNR and CDR2 FQNEAQ (reference sequence). The V and J ends lost 2 bases and 2 bases respectively, with 9 bases between them. CDR3 size: 14 residues. The CDR3 here is CASSLSTKNYGYTF. The CDR3 nucleotides read TGTGCCAGCAGCTTAAGTACTAAAAACTATGGCTACACCTTC.

The rearrangement uses TRBV6-6 and TRBJ1-2; TRBD1 aligns across 11 bases. There are 14 residues in the CDR3. The J segment lost 6 bases and the V segment lost 4 bases, leaving 4 bases of the junction unmatched. Per germline, CDR1 MNHNY and CDR2 SVGAGI (reference sequence). CDR3 residues: CASSFPGQGDGYTF. CDR3 nucleotides: TGTGCCAGCAGTTTCCCGGGACAGGGGGATGGCTACACCTTC.

V and J are TRBV4-1 and TRBJ2-7, with a weak D call TRBD1 (6 bases). The CDR3 runs to 16 residues. V lost 0 bases and J lost 3, with 15 bases in between. The V gene's germline CDR1 is MGHRA and CDR2 YSYEKL. In nucleotides, the CDR3 is TGCGCCAGCAGCCAAGAACGAAGAACAGGGCTCTACGAGCAGTACTTC. Its protein is CASSQERRTGLYEQYF.

This clone was recorded a few times. The chain employs TRBV12-3 or TRBV12-4 and TRBJ1-2; TRBD1 matches at 8 bases. This CDR3 is 13 amino acids long. V gave up 6 bases and J gave up 8 bases; unmatched junction bases: 8. The CDR3 region has the DNA TGTGCCAGCAGCGAAGGACAGGGTGGCGGCTACACCTTC. Translating gives CASSEGQGGGYTF.

The chain has TRBV28 and TRBJ2-1; the match to TRBD2 covers 7 bases. The CDR3 covers 16 residues. V lost 5 bases to trimming and J lost 0 bases; unmatched junction nucleotides: 7. Looked up from germline, CDR1 is MDHEN and CDR2 is SYDVKM. CDR3 amino acids: CASSHPSGRSYNEQFF. For the CDR3, the DNA is TGTGCCAGCAGTCACCCTAGCGGACGCTCCTACAATGAGCAGTTCTTC.

This chain uses TRBV14 with TRBJ2-1; no clear D gene. V was shortened by 2 bases and J by 13 bases, with 15 bases between the two germline ends. The CDR3 loop spans 13 amino acids. CDR1 and CDR2 from the germline V gene are SGHDN and FVKESK. The CDR3 region has the DNA TGTGCCAGCAGCCAACCGACCCCAGGTGTACAGTTCTTC. Translation: CASSQPTPGVQFF. The whole variable domain, remainder taken from reference TRBV14 and TRBJ2-1, is EAGVTQFPSHSVIEKGQTVTLRCDPISGHDNLYWYRRVMGKEIKFLLHFVKESKQDESGMPNNRFLAERTGGTYSTLKVQPAELEDSGVYFCASSQPTPGVQFFGPGTRLTVL.

The chain is built from TRBV7-2 and TRBJ1-3; D is ambiguous. Per the germline V gene, CDR1 is SGHTA and CDR2 is FQGNSA. This CDR3 has 16 residues. V was trimmed by 1 base and J by 0 bases, leaving 10 bases between them. The CDR3 bases are TGTGCCAGCAGCTTAGAGGCAGGCCGCTCTGGAAACACCATATATTTT. Its translation is CASSLEAGRSGNTIYF.

V usage is TRBV5-1 and J usage is TRBJ1-2; 7 positions match TRBD1. Trimming took 2 bases from V and 1 from J; bases not matched to a gene: 5. CDR1 is SGHRS and CDR2 is YFSETQ in the germline V gene. CDR3 length: 15 residues. CDR3 sequence: CASSLLTGNNYGYTF. As DNA, the CDR3 is TGCGCCAGCAGCTTATTGACAGGGAATAACTATGGCTACACCTTC.

The chain carries TRBV28 and TRBJ1-5; 7 bases match TRBD1. The CDR3 runs to 16 residues. From germline, CDR1 is MDHEN and CDR2 SYDVKM. Trimming cost V 4 bases and J 1 base; bases outside gene matches: 7. The CDR3 here is CASSSRTGGSNQPQHF. The CDR3 DNA follows: TGTGCCAGCAGTTCTCGGACAGGCGGGAGCAATCAGCCCCAGCATTTT.

This clone showed up just a few times. V is TRBV9 and J is TRBJ2-1; D is ambiguous. Germline values: CDR1 SGDLS, CDR2 YYNGEE. The CDR3 is 12 residues long. The V end was cut by 4 bases, the J end by 11 bases, with 13 bases between. Here the CDR3 DNA reads TGTGCCAGCAGCCCCCAAAGCCTACAGCAGTTCTTC. Its translation is CASSPQSLQQFF.

The CDR3 DNA reads TGCAGCGTTGACCAGGTGAACACTGAAGCTTTCTTT. It translates to CSVDQVNTEAFF. The chain recombines TRBV29-1 with TRBJ1-1; D remains unclear. Germline V lookup: CDR1 SQVTM, CDR2 ANQGSEA. There are 12 residues in the CDR3. With 3 bases removed from V and 0 bases from J, the gap between germline ends came to 5 bases.

This chain connects TRBV28 to TRBJ2-5, with D perhaps TRBD1 (6 bases). V was trimmed by 6 bases and J by 4 bases, leaving 18 bases between them. This CDR3 comprises 15 residues. Germline CDR1 is MDHEN and CDR2 is SYDVKM. The CDR3 reads CASSEEEQGRETQYF. Here the CDR3 DNA reads TGTGCCAGCAGCGAAGAAGAACAGGGAAGAGAGACCCAGTACTTC.

The chain combines TRBV7-2 with TRBJ2-5, with a weak D call TRBD1 (6 bases). Trimming pared 0 bases from V and 4 bases from J, leaving 9 bases between. Germline values: CDR1 SGHTA, CDR2 FQGNSA. The CDR3 length is 14 residues. The CDR3 protein is CASSLAIGGETQYF. CDR3 in DNA: TGTGCCAGCAGCTTAGCGATAGGGGGAGAGACCCAGTACTTC.

The chain has TRBV12-1 and TRBJ1-5. TRBV12-1 counts as a pseudogene. The CDR3 consists of 17 residues. CDR3 coding DNA: TGTGCCAGCAGCGGGCGGGACCCGGGGAAAGGCAATCAGCCCCAGCATTTT. This gives the protein CASSGRDPGKGNQPQHF.

The chain uses TRBV7-2 and TRBJ2-1, with D perhaps TRBD2 (6 bases). The CDR3 covers 15 residues. The germline V gene has CDR1 SGHTA and CDR2 FQGNSA. Trimming removed 5 bases from V and 5 bases from J, with 16 bases in between. CDR3 nucleotides: TGTGCCAGCAGCATCCGGGACTTTGCCGACAATGAGCAGTTCTTC. Protein sequence: CASSIRDFADNEQFF.

The rearrangement joins TRBV5-1 to TRBJ2-1, with TRBD2 identical over 8 bases. The germline V gene has CDR1 SGHRS and CDR2 YFSETQ. The CDR3 length is 16 residues. The J segment lost 1 base and the V segment lost 4 bases, leaving 7 bases of the junction unmatched. DNA for the CDR3: TGCGCCAGCAGCGGAGGATCGGGAGGGTCCTACAATGAGCAGTTCTTC. Translation: CASSGGSGGSYNEQFF.

The rearrangement uses TRBV5-1 and TRBJ1-1; D is perhaps TRBD1 (5 bases). Germline V lookup: CDR1 SGHRS, CDR2 YFSETQ. The CDR3 length is 15 residues. Trimming cost V 0 bases and J 5 bases, with 14 bases left between them. CDR3 residues: CASSLVVGGSTEAFF. CDR3 nucleotides: TGCGCCAGCAGCTTGGTAGTTGGGGGGTCTACTGAAGCTTTCTTT.

This clone was observed a single time. The chain is built from TRBV2 and TRBJ2-3, with 7 bases aligning to TRBD2. From germline, CDR1 is SNHLY and CDR2 FYNNEI. This CDR3 comprises 16 residues. Losses at the gene ends were 4 bases for V and 2 bases for J; bases not matched to a gene: 9. The CDR3 DNA follows: TGTGCCAGCAGTGGCCGGGACTACCAGGACACAGATACGCAGTATTTT. Amino acid sequence: CASSGRDYQDTDTQYF.

The chain uses TRBV2 and TRBJ2-7; 9 bases fit TRBD2. This CDR3 contains 15 residues. CDR1 and CDR2 from the germline V gene are SNHLY and FYNNEI. Trimming at V came to 2 bases and at J to 4 bases, leaving 6 bases not matched to a gene. The CDR3 reads CASSERGGGPYEQYF. DNA for the CDR3: TGTGCCAGCAGTGAACGCGGGGGGGGACCTTACGAGCAGTACTTC.

The V call is TRBV7-9, the J call TRBJ2-1, with 7 bases fitting TRBD1. The germline CDR1 and CDR2 sequences are SEHNR and FQNEAQ (reference sequence). V was clipped by 8 bases and J by 9 bases; unmatched bases: 13. The CDR3 runs to 14 residues. CDR3 region: CASAGTALSGEQFF. The CDR3, as DNA: TGTGCCAGCGCCGGGACAGCCCTCAGTGGTGAGCAGTTCTTC.

This clone was observed a single time. The chain has TRBV28 and TRBJ1-5; 9 bases agree with TRBD1. Germline V CDR1 and CDR2: MDHEN, SYDVKM. The V and J ends lost 8 bases and 4 bases, in that order; junction bases with no gene match: 3. The CDR3 runs 13 residues. The CDR3 nucleotides read TGTGCCAGCGGGGGACAGGGTAATCAGCCCCAGCATTTT. Its protein product is CASGGQGNQPQHF.

The sample holds a few counts of this clone. V gene TRBV7-4 combines with J gene TRBJ2-7; 7 positions match TRBD1. The CDR3 totals 14 residues. CDR1 and CDR2 (germline): SGHVT, SQSDAQ. Trimming cost V 10 bases and J 3 bases; bases outside gene matches: 12. The CDR3 nucleotides are TGTGCCACCATACTGGACAGGATTTTCTACGAGCAGTACTTC. Its protein product is CATILDRIFYEQYF.

This clone was recorded once. The chain combines TRBV6-5 with TRBJ2-2; 9 nucleotides agree with TRBD1. Germline loops: CDR1 MNHEY, CDR2 SVGAGI. The V gene end was trimmed by 11 bases and the J gene end by 6 bases; junction bases not matched to a gene: 7. The CDR3 is made up of 13 amino acids. CDR3: CASGTGYAGELFF. CDR3 DNA: TGTGCCTCCGGGACAGGGTACGCCGGGGAGCTGTTTTTT.

The J gene is TRBJ1-2, the V gene TRBV18; D may be TRBD1 (5 bases). The germline V and J ends were trimmed by 6 bases and 0 bases, with 11 bases remaining between them. Germline CDR1 and CDR2: KGHSH and LQKENI. This CDR3 is 14 amino acids long. The CDR3 nucleotides are TGTGCCAGCTCGCGGGGGGATACTAACTATGGCTACACCTTC. Its protein product is CASSRGDTNYGYTF.

This chain links TRBV3-1 (or the pseudogene TRBV3-2) with TRBJ1-2; 8 bases align to TRBD1. The germline V gene encodes CDR1 LGHDT and CDR2 YNNKEL (reference sequence). V lost 1 base, J lost 2 bases, and 12 bases stayed unmatched. The CDR3 spans 18 residues. The CDR3 sequence is CASSQVGAGGLVNYGYTF. CDR3 bases: TGTGCCAGCAGCCAAGTCGGGGCAGGGGGCTTGGTGAACTATGGCTACACCTTC.

This clone occurred a few times. The V gene is TRBV5-6, the J gene TRBJ1-2; perhaps TRBD1 as D (5 bases). The CDR3 loop spans 15 amino acids. CDR1 and CDR2 (germline): SGHDT, YYEEEE. The V end was cut by 0 bases, the J end by 4 bases, with 13 bases between. CDR3 nucleotide sequence: TGTGCCAGCAGCTTGGTTACGGGGGTGGGCTATGGCTACACCTTC. It specifies CASSLVTGVGYGYTF.